This T cell receptor beta chain derives from a study of OX40 agonist ivuxolimab in advanced cancers. A note on the overall study: Ivuxolimab, which targeted the costimulatory receptor OX40 (CD134), was an agonistic, fully human IgG2 monoclonal antibody. Intravenous ivuxolimab was administered to patients every 2 weeks at six dose levels: 0.01, 0.1, 0.3, 1.5, 3 and 10 mg/kg. Among the approximately 54 dose-escalation patients, about 19 had hepatocellular carcinoma, 15 or so melanoma, 9 renal cell carcinoma and 9 head and neck cancer. In the dose-escalation cohort, over 65% of patients were male, and the mean age was roughly 60 years, with a range of about 23 to 85. Patients were allowed to have had prior anti-PD-1, anti-PD-L1 or anti-CTLA-4 therapy, and 40% of the dose-escalation patients had previously received checkpoint inhibitors. Three dose-escalation patients achieved partial responses, one with hepatocellular carcinoma and two with cutaneous melanoma. The purpose of peripheral TCRbeta sequencing was to test whether ivuxolimab changed TCR sequence diversity and led to clonal T-cell expansion. The paper reports the monotherapy dose-escalation portion (N of about 50 patients) of the phase I ivuxolimab trial. Results and caveats for the whole study, not just this receptor: The antigen specificity of the clonally expanded peripheral T cells was not determined. Low levels of normalized T-cell clonal expansion were also seen in some patients who did not respond. In partial responders in the 0.1-3.0 mg/kg groups, normalized peripheral clonal expansion was found to be among the lowest, especially among CD8+ T cells. After ivuxolimab, more expanded clones were found on average in CD8+ T cells than in CD4+ T cells. At doses of 0.1 to 3.0 mg/kg, clonal expansion of both CD4+ and CD8+ T cells in blood was seen between baseline and week 6.

For sequencing of the TCRbeta CDR3 region, genomic DNA was extracted from the sorted cells. The immunoSEQ Assay was used to sequence the TCRbeta CDR3 regions. TCRdb took over this immuneACCESS table, retaining in-frame rearrangements with V and J assigned. Such tables are incomplete; in checked studies, under half of the missing clones stem from an unresolved V gene, and the remainder is unexplained. This sample lists some 59,000 clones; 85% to 90% were detected once. The top ten clones comprise about 5.1% of the sample. The trial excluded patients who had a history of autoimmune disease or who were on systemic immunosuppression. Peripheral blood for TCR sequencing was collected from all dose cohorts at baseline, on cycle 4 day 1, and on cycle 7 day 1. The samples were taken from a phase I, first-in-human, multicenter, open-label dose-escalation trial of ivuxolimab. The trial enrolled adults with locally advanced or metastatic head and neck squamous cell, hepatocellular, melanoma or renal cell carcinoma. Before TCR sequencing, CD4+ T cells and CD8+ T cells from peripheral blood were sorted into separate populations.

Germline trimming: 9 bases from V, 8 bases from J; junction bases outside gene matches: 11. From the cysteine through the phenylalanine, the CDR3 covers 14 amino acids. Of the read, only the CDR3 DNA is kept; its 42 bases are in frame from base 1. From a lookup of the germline V gene (reference sequence), CDR1 and CDR2 are LNHDA and SQIVND. Worth noting for this clone: No cognate antigen has been identified for it. No base-level quality is on record; no much larger clone is a single base apart.

The rearrangement joined TRBV19 to TRBJ1-2; 11 bases in the middle match TRBD1. This material consisted of CD4+ or CD8+ T cells sorted from blood, taken in a trial of the OX40 agonist ivuxolimab. This receptor was obtained from an adult with an advanced solid tumor such as melanoma, head and neck, liver or kidney cancer. DNA sequence: TGTGCCAGCTTGCCTCGGGACAGGGGGTTCGGCTACACCTTC. Its coded protein is CASLPRDRGFGYTF.